Following are 17 T cell receptor beta chains from one sample sequenced in a study of CD8+ T cells in alopecia areata. Extracted RNA was reverse transcribed, and the resulting cDNA served as sequencing template. The repertoire was sequenced with immunoSEQ multiplex PCR; TCRdb's copy has only in-frame clones and lacks some. The sample shows 120,000 to 150,000 clones, roughly 48% of them seen only once. The sample taken for sequencing was CD4+ T cells sorted from blood. Receptors were obtained from a human donor with alopecia areata.

The table lists this clone with a few counts. This rearrangement joins TRBV29-1 to TRBJ1-2; D ambiguous. V lost 2 bases, J lost 2 bases, and 9 bases lay in between. CDR3 length: 13 amino acids. Germline CDR1 is SQVTM and CDR2 is ANQGSEA. The DNA for the CDR3 is TGCAGCGTTGAACAGCCGGTCAACTATGGCTACACCTTC. Protein: CSVEQPVNYGYTF.

The gene calls are TRBV5-1 and TRBJ2-7; possibly TRBD2 for D (6 bases). CDR1 SGHRS and CDR2 YFSETQ come from the germline V gene. This CDR3 comprises 14 residues. V lost 3 bases to trimming and J lost 2 bases, with 12 bases between them. The CDR3 DNA is TGCGCCAGCAGCTCCTCCGGGAGAACCTACGAGCAGTACTTC. Its translation is CASSSSGRTYEQYF.

The J gene is TRBJ2-1, the V gene TRBV11-2; 8 positions agree with TRBD1. Per germline, CDR1 SGHAT and CDR2 FQNNGV. The CDR3 is 16 amino acids. V lost 5 bases, J lost 3 bases, and 9 bases stayed unmatched. The CDR3 DNA reads as TGTGCCAGCAGCCGGGCCCAGGGGGCGGGCTACAATGAGCAGTTCTTC. It is translated as CASSRAQGAGYNEQFF.

V and J are TRBV15 and TRBJ1-1; 7 nucleotides match TRBD1. In germline, CDR1 is LNHNV, CDR2 YYDKDF (reference sequence). The CDR3 has 16 amino acids. Losses at the gene ends were 1 base for V and 3 bases for J; bases not matched to a gene: 8. DNA for the CDR3: TGTGCCACCAGCAGAGTTGTAGGCAGGGGGGACACTGAAGCTTTCTTT. Residues: CATSRVVGRGDTEAFF.

The rearrangement joins TRBV4-1 to TRBJ2-5; TRBD2 matches 7 bases. Per germline, CDR1 MGHRA and CDR2 YSYEKL. CDR3 length: 13 amino acids. V shed 5 bases and J 5 bases; nucleotides not matched to a gene: 5. The CDR3: CASSLAGVETQYF. CDR3 nucleotide sequence: TGCGCCAGCAGCTTGGCGGGAGTTGAGACCCAGTACTTC.

This clone was detected only a few times. CDR3 in amino acids: CASSESAGKNNQPQHF. The CDR3 region has the DNA TGTGCCAGCAGTGAATCCGCCGGGAAAAATAATCAGCCCCAGCATTTT. V gene TRBV2 combines with J gene TRBJ1-5; D is unresolved. This CDR3 is built from 16 residues. V lost 2 bases and J 4 bases, leaving 15 bases between the germline ends. Germline V gives CDR1 SNHLY, CDR2 FYNNEI.

The chain employs TRBV6-6 and TRBJ2-2; D gene uncertain. The germline gives CDR1 MNHNY, CDR2 SVGAGI (reference sequence). Deletions cut 0 bases from V and 0 bases from J, with 2 bases between. The length of the CDR3 is 14 residues. The CDR3, as DNA: TGTGCCAGCAGTTACTCCTCGAACACCGGGGAGCTGTTTTTT. Protein product: CASSYSSNTGELFF.

CDR3 protein: CASSPLGQRPYEQYF. The CDR3 DNA reads TGTGCCAGCTCACCACTGGGACAGAGACCCTACGAGCAGTACTTC. The rearrangement joins TRBV18 to TRBJ2-7; TRBD1 matches at 7 bases. With 1 base clipped from V and 2 bases from J, the junction kept 5 bases outside the gene matches. Germline V gene data show CDR1 as KGHSH and CDR2 as LQKENI. CDR3 size: 15 residues. The full variable domain, in which reference TRBV18 and TRBJ2-7 provide the parts outside the CDR3, is NAGVMQNPRHLVRRRGQEARLRCSPMKGHSHVYWYRQLPEEGLKFMVYLQKENIIDESGMPKERFSAEFPKEGPSILRIQQVVRGDSAAYFCASSPLGQRPYEQYFGPGTRLTVT.

This clone was counted only a few times. The rearrangement links TRBV2 to TRBJ2-2; no definite D call. This CDR3 has 9 amino acids. Germline lookup yields CDR1 SNHLY and CDR2 FYNNEI. The V end was cut by 8 bases, the J end by 6 bases, with 1 base between. CDR3 sequence (DNA): TGTGCCAGCGCCGGGGAGCTGTTTTTT. Protein sequence: CASAGELFF.

This clone was seen more than once but under ten times. The V call is TRBV19, the J call TRBJ2-1, with D perhaps given as TRBD1 or TRBD2 (6 bases each). The V gene's germline CDR1 is LNHDA and CDR2 SQIVND (reference sequence). V was clipped by 1 base and J by 10 bases, with 11 bases between them. This CDR3 has 13 residues. For the CDR3, the DNA is TGTGCCAGTAGTATAGCGGGGGCCCCGGAGCAGTTCTTC. This sequence encodes CASSIAGAPEQFF.

The chain is built from TRBV29-1 and TRBJ2-1, with 7 bases that match TRBD1. Germline CDR1 is SQVTM and CDR2 is ANQGSEA. V was pared by 6 bases and J by 5 bases, with 16 bases of the junction left unmatched. The CDR3 is made up of 16 amino acids. This chain's CDR3 is CSVRIFEKTGDNEQFF. CDR3 sequence (DNA): TGCAGCGTCCGCATATTCGAGAAAACAGGGGACAATGAGCAGTTCTTC.

The CDR3 protein is CASSLSSYPPDEQFF. CDR3 bases: TGCGCCAGCAGCTTGTCCTCCTACCCTCCCGATGAGCAGTTCTTC. V usage is TRBV5-1 and J usage is TRBJ2-1, with unresolved D. Germline CDR1 reads SGHRS; CDR2 reads YFSETQ. Trimming left V 1 base short and J 8 bases short, with 16 bases between. The CDR3 is made up of 15 amino acids. Drawing the rest from reference TRBV5-1 and TRBJ2-1, the complete variable domain is KAGVTQTPRYLIKTRGQQVTLSCSPISGHRSVSWYQQTPGQGLQFLFEYFSETQRNKGNFPGRFSGRQFSNSRSEMNVSTLELGDSALYLCASSLSSYPPDEQFFGPGTRLTVL.

This clone turned up a few times. This same CDR3 is encoded by further DNA sequences in the sample. The chain joins TRBV7-2 to TRBJ1-1; D possibly corresponds to TRBD1 (6 bases). Germline CDR1 and CDR2: SGHTA and FQGNSA. The CDR3 loop spans 13 amino acids. V lost 5 bases and J lost 2, with 9 bases in between. The CDR3 DNA reads TGTGCCAGCAGCCTGGACAGAAACACTGAAGCTTTCTTT. Translated: CASSLDRNTEAFF.

The CDR3 nucleotides are TGTGCCAGCAGCCGGACAGGGTACTATGGCTACACCTTC. Protein sequence: CASSRTGYYGYTF. The rearrangement joins TRBV11-2 to TRBJ1-2; TRBD1 agrees at 8 bases. The V segment lost 5 bases and the J segment 3 bases; nucleotides outside the gene matches: 2. In germline, CDR1 is SGHAT, CDR2 FQNNGV. The length of the CDR3 is 13 residues.

The rearrangement links TRBV29-1 to TRBJ1-2, with 9 bases lining up with TRBD1. This CDR3 region has 12 residues. From germline, CDR1 is SQVTM and CDR2 ANQGSEA. V lost 7 bases and J lost 12; bases outside the gene matches: 12. CDR3 in amino acids: CSAYTGTGRDTF. The CDR3 bases are TGCAGCGCCTACACCGGGACAGGGAGAGACACCTTC.

The sample holds a few counts of this clone. In nucleotides, the CDR3 is TGTGCCAGCAGTTACTCGACGGCCTCCCCCGAGCAGTACTTC. Protein product: CASSYSTASPEQYF. The chain is built from TRBV6-6 and TRBJ2-7, with D unclear. The CDR3 totals 14 residues. Germline values: CDR1 MNHNY, CDR2 SVGAGI (reference sequence). Between the trimmed V and J ends, which lost 0 bases and 6 bases, there was a span of 12 bases.

This clone showed up just a few times. This chain links TRBV6-5 with TRBJ2-3; TRBD2 agrees at 7 bases. The CDR3 sequence is 15 residues long. From germline, CDR1 is MNHEY and CDR2 SVGAGI. J lost 4 bases, V lost 0 bases, and 4 bases had no gene match. For the CDR3, the DNA is TGTGCCAGCAGTTACTCCAGCGGGATTGCAGATACGCAGTATTTT. Translated, it gives CASSYSSGIADTQYF.